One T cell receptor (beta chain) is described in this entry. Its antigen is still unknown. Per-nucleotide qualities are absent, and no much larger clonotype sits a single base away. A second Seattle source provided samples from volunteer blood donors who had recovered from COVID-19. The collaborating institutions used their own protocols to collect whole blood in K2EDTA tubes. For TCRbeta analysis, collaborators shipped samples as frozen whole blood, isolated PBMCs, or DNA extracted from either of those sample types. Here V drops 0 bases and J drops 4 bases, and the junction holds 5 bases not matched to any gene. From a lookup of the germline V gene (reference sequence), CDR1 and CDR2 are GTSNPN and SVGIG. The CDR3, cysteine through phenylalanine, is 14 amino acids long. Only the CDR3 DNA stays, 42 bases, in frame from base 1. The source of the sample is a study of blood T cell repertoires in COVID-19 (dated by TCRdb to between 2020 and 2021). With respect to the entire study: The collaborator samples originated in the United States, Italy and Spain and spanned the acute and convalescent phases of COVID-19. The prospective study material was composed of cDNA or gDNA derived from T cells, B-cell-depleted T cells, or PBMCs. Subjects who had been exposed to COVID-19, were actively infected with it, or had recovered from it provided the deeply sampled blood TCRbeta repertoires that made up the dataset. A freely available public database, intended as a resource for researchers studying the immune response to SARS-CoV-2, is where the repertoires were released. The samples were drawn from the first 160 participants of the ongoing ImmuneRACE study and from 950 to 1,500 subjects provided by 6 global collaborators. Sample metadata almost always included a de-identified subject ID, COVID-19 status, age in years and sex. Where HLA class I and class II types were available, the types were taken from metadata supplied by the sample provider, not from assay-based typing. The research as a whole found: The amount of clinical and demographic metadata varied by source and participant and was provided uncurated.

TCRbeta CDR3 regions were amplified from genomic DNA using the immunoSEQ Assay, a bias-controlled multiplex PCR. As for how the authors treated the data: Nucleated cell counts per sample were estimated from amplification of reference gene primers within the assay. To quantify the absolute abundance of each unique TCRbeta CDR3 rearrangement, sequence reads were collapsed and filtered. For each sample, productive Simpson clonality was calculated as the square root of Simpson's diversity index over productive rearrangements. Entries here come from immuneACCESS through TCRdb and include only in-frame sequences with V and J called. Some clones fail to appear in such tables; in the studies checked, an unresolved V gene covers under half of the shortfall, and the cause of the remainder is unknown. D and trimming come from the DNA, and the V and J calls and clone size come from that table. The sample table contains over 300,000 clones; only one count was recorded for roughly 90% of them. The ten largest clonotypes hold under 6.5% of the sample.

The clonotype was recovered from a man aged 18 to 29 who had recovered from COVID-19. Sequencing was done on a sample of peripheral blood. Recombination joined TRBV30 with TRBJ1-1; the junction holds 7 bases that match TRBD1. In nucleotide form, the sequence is TGTGCCTGGAGTGTACATCCAGGGGGCACTGAAGCTTTCTTT. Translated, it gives CAWSVHPGGTEAFF.